This T cell receptor (beta chain) was identified in a study of post-analysis software for immune sequencing data. As concerns this clonotype: Antigen unknown.

The study's findings and limits: Among 5 or 6 TRBV segments more frequent in patients than controls were TRBV5-6, TRBV5-1 and TRBV20-1. Controls' normalized Chao1 diversity significantly exceeded that of multiple sclerosis patients.

Germline CDR1 MDHEN, CDR2 SYDVKM. This CDR3 spans 11 amino acids. The ends were cut back, 8 bases at V and 1 base at J, with 4 bases in the middle. The library was made from cDNA and included unique molecular identifiers. There were roughly 0.85 to 11 million T cells, and 450,000 to 550,000 cDNA molecules came from them. Each CDR3 protein is one row after TCRdb ran MiXCR on the PCR reads. The top ten hold around an eighth of the sample, which has fewer than 600,000 distinct CDR3 sequences, nearly 45% seen once. The sequenced sample consisted of blood. The TCR comes from a girl aged 10-17 years with multiple sclerosis. V and J are TRBV28 and TRBJ2-3; no clear D gene. The CDR3 DNA reads TGTGCCAGCCAGCGCACAGATACGCAGTATTTT. Protein: CASQRTDTQYF. The variable domain in full, completed from reference TRBV28 and TRBJ2-3, reads DVKVTQSSRYLVKRTGEKVFLECVQDMDHENMFWYRQDPGLGLRLIYFSYDVKMKEKGDIPEGYSVSREKKERFSLILESASTNQTSMYLCASQRTDTQYFGPGTRLTVL.